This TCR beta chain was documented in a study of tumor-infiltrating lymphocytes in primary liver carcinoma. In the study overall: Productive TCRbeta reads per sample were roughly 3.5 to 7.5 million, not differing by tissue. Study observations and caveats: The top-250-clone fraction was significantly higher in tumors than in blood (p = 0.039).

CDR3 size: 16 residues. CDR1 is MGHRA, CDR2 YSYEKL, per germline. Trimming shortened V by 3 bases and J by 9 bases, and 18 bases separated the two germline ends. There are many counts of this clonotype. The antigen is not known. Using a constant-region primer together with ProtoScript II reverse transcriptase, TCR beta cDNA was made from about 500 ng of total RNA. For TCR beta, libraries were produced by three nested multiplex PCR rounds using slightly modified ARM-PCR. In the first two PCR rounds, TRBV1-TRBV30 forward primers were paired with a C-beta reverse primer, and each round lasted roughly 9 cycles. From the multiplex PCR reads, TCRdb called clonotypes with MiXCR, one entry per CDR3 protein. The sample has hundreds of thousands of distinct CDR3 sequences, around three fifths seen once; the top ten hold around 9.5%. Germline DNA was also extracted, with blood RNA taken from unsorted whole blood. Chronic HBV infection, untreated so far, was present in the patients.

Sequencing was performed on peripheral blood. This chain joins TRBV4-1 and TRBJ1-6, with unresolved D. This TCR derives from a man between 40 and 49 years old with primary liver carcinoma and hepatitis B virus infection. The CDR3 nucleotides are TGCGCCAGCAGCCATATACTGAGGGCCAAAGGTTCACCCCTCCACTTT. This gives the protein CASSHILRAKGSPLHF.